Listed here is a single TCR beta chain. The germline CDR1 and CDR2 sequences are LGHNA and YSLEER. Trimming removed 4 bases from V and 4 bases from J, with 14 bases in between. The CDR3 spans 15 residues. The data were obtained in a study of blood T cell repertoires in COVID-19. Study as a whole: Specimens from acute and convalescent COVID-19 originated in the United States, Italy and Spain.

In the original workflow: Counts of nucleated cells, estimated from reference gene primer amplification, were obtained. Sequencing used immunoSEQ multiplex PCR; TCRdb keeps in-frame clones, though not all of them. V and J calls plus clone size are reproduced from that table; the DNA served to infer D and trimming. This sample has roughly 53,000 clones; approximately 90% occur once, and the top ten carry 3.1%. The V call is TRBV4-3, the J call TRBJ2-1; D might be TRBD1 (6 bases). The sample was peripheral blood. The origin of this receptor is a human donor in a cohort sampled during active COVID-19. This CDR3 reads CASSPGRGMYNEQFF. The CDR3 DNA follows: TGCGCCAGCAGCCCCGGCAGGGGAATGTACAATGAGCAGTTCTTC.